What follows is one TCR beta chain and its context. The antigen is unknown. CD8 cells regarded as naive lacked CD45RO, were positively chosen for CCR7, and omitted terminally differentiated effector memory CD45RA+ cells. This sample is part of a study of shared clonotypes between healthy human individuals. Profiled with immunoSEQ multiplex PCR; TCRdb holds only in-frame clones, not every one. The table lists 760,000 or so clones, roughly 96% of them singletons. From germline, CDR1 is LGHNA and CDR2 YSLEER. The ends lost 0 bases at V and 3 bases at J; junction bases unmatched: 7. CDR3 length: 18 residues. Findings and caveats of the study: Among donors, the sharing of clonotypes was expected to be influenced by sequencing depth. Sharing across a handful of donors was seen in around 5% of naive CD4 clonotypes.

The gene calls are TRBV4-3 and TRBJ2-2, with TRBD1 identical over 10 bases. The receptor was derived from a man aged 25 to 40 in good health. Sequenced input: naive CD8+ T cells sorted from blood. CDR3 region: CASSQEGPGTGDTGELFF. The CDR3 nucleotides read TGCGCCAGCAGCCAAGAAGGTCCCGGGACAGGGGACACCGGGGAGCTGTTTTTT.